Reported below is one TCR beta chain. V trimming: 1 base; J trimming: 5 bases; junction bases outside the gene matches: 8. The CDR3 extends over 16 amino acids. CDR1 and CDR2 (germline): SGHDT, YYEEEE. This record comes from a study of blood T cell repertoires in COVID-19. Study information: Samples came from the United States, Italy and Spain, spanning acute and convalescent COVID-19. PBMCs, B-cell-depleted T cells, or T cells were the source of the cDNA or gDNA that made up the material.

Original data processing: By means of reference gene primer amplification, nucleated cell counts were estimated. The assay was immunoSEQ multiplex PCR, and TCRdb's table has in-frame clones only and misses some. Clone size and the V and J calls come from that table; the DNA yielded D and trimming. The table shows some 700,000 clones, with about nine tenths occurring only once. Sequenced material: peripheral blood. The chain joins TRBV5-6 to TRBJ1-4; TRBD1 agrees at 7 bases. The TCR sequence derives from a young woman with acute or convalescent COVID-19. This CDR3 is CASSLMLTGLNEKLFF. As DNA, the CDR3 is TGTGCCAGCAGCTTGATGTTGACAGGGCTAAATGAAAAACTGTTTTTT.